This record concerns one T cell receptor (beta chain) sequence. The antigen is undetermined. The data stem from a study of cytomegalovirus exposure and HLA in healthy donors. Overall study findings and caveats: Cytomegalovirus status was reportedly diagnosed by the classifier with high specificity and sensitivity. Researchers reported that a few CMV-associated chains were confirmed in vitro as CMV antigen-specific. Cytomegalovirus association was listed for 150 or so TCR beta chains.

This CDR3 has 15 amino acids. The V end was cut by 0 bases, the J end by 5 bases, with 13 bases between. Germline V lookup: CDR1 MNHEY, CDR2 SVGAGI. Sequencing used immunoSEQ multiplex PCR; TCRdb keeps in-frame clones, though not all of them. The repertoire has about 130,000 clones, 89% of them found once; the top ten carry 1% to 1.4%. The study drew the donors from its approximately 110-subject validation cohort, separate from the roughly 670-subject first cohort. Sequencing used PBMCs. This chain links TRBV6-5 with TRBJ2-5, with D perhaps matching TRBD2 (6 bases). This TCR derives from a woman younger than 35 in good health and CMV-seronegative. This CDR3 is CASSYSRTGVETQYF. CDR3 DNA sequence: TGTGCCAGCAGTTACTCGAGAACGGGGGTGGAGACCCAGTACTTC.